These 19 T cell receptor beta chains came from one sample sequenced in a study of blood T cell repertoires in COVID-19. Method: immunoSEQ multiplex PCR; TCRdb's copy keeps in-frame clones and lacks some. This sample yields approximately 210,000 clones, of which roughly 83% are seen a single time; approximately 2.6% belongs to the top ten. The sequenced sample consisted of peripheral blood. These receptor sequences come from a woman between 70 and 85 years old with active or convalescent COVID-19.

The genes are TRBV5-4 and TRBJ1-1; possibly TRBD1 for D (6 bases). CDR3 length: 14 residues. V was trimmed by 3 bases and J by 7 bases, leaving 16 bases between them. CDR1 and CDR2 from the germline V gene are SGHNT and YYREEE (reference sequence). CDR3 in amino acids: CASSSQGSSFEAFF. CDR3 DNA sequence: TGTGCCAGCAGCTCACAGGGATCATCGTTTGAAGCTTTCTTT.

This chain links TRBV15 with TRBJ2-1, with TRBD2 identical over 14 bases. Germline CDR1 and CDR2: LNHNV and YYDKDF (reference sequence). With V trimmed by 0 bases and J by 0 bases, 7 bases remained unmatched. The CDR3 length is 20 residues. The CDR3: CATSREWGLAGVSSYNEQFF. CDR3 nucleotide sequence: TGTGCCACCAGCAGAGAGTGGGGACTAGCGGGGGTGAGCTCCTACAATGAGCAGTTCTTC.

V usage is TRBV6-4 and J usage is TRBJ2-7, with D uncertain. V gave up 2 bases and J gave up 0 bases, with 11 bases separating them. This CDR3 is built from 15 residues. Looked up from germline, CDR1 is MRHNA and CDR2 is SNTAGT. The CDR3 DNA is TGTGCCAGCAGTGACGATGGGCTTCGCTCCTACGAGCAGTACTTC. As protein: CASSDDGLRSYEQYF.

The genes are TRBV5-1 and TRBJ1-6; D gene unclear. CDR3 length: 14 residues. Per germline, CDR1 SGHRS and CDR2 YFSETQ. V shed 0 bases and J shed 5 bases, with 6 bases lying between them. CDR3 loop: CASSLVANNSPLHF. In DNA form, the CDR3 reads TGCGCCAGCAGCTTGGTAGCCAATAATTCACCCCTCCACTTT.

This CDR3 reads CASSYHRGLYEQYF. For the CDR3, the DNA is TGTGCCAGCAGTTACCACAGGGGTCTGTACGAGCAGTACTTC. The chain uses TRBV6-2 or TRBV6-3 and TRBJ2-7; 7 bases map to TRBD1. V lost 2 bases to trimming and J lost 4 bases; unmatched junction nucleotides: 5. Germline CDR1 MNHEY, CDR2 SVGEGT. The CDR3 has 14 amino acids.

This chain connects TRBV7-3 to TRBJ1-2; the D is unclear. The germline CDR1 and CDR2 sequences are SGHTA and FQGTGA. With 0 bases removed from V and 3 bases from J, the gap between germline ends came to 14 bases. This CDR3 is 16 amino acids long. DNA of the CDR3: TGTGCCAGCAGCTTAACGTTCGGGGAGGGCGACTATGGCTACACCTTC. It translates to CASSLTFGEGDYGYTF.

This clone has a handful of counts. This chain uses TRBV11-2 with TRBJ1-2; TRBD1 matches 7 bases. Germline CDR1 and CDR2: SGHAT and FQNNGV. J gave up 12 bases and V 1 base, and 5 bases lay outside the gene matches. This CDR3 is 12 amino acids long. CDR3 nucleotides: TGTGCCAGCAGCTTAGGAAAGACAGGGAACACCTTC. Protein product: CASSLGKTGNTF. The full variable domain, with the rest looked up from reference TRBV11-2 and TRBJ1-2, is EAGVAQSPRYKIIEKRQSVAFWCNPISGHATLYWYQQILGQGPKLLIQFQNNGVVDDSQLPKDRFSAERLKGVDSTLKIQPAKLEDSAVYLCASSLGKTGNTFGSGTRLTVV.

The chain combines TRBV5-4 with TRBJ1-2; D is undetermined. The CDR3 is made up of 14 amino acids. Trimming removed 1 base at V and 2 bases at J, with 9 bases between. Germline assignment: CDR1 SGHNT and CDR2 YYREEE (reference sequence). CDR3 nucleotide sequence: TGTGCCAGCAGCTTGTCCGCGGCCAACTATGGCTACACCTTC. Translated: CASSLSAANYGYTF.

The V and J genes are TRBV18 and TRBJ2-7; 8 bases match TRBD1. CDR3 length equals 13 residues. Germline-derived CDR1 and CDR2 are KGHSH and LQKENI. The V and J ends lost 6 bases and 2 bases, in that order; junction bases with no gene match: 3. CDR3 nucleotide sequence: TGTGCCAGCTCGCGGGACAGGACCTACGAGCAGTACTTC. It specifies CASSRDRTYEQYF.

This clone was counted a single time. The chain has TRBV18 and TRBJ2-7, with 8 bases identical to TRBD2. The CDR3 covers 13 residues. Germline-derived CDR1 and CDR2 are KGHSH and LQKENI. Trimming at V came to 3 bases and at J to 6 bases, leaving 4 bases not matched to a gene. The CDR3 DNA reads as TGTGCCAGCTCACCCGGGAGGGTCGGCGAGCAGTACTTC. It translates to CASSPGRVGEQYF.

This chain joins TRBV29-1 and TRBJ1-5; TRBD1 matches at 7 bases. Per germline, CDR1 SQVTM and CDR2 ANQGSEA. V lost 6 bases, J lost 7 bases, and 6 bases stayed unmatched. There are 12 residues in the CDR3. CDR3 in amino acids: CSVATGSQPQHF. DNA for the CDR3: TGCAGCGTCGCGACAGGGAGCCAGCCCCAGCATTTT.

This clone was detected only a few times. The genes are TRBV7-3 and TRBJ2-1, with TRBD2 matching 12 bases. The CDR3 length is 16 residues. Germline V CDR1 and CDR2: SGHTA, FQGTGA. J lost 9 bases, V lost 1 base, and 7 bases had no gene match. The CDR3 region is CASSLIASGGASEQFF. CDR3 bases: TGTGCCAGCAGCTTAATTGCTAGCGGGGGGGCTAGTGAGCAGTTCTTC.

The chain employs TRBV6-2 or TRBV6-3 and TRBJ2-3; a weak D match, TRBD2 (6 bases). The CDR3 is 15 residues long. The ends were cut back, 6 bases at V and 2 bases at J, with 15 bases in the middle. CDR1 is MNHEY and CDR2 is SVGEGT in the germline V gene. CDR3 in amino acids: CASSDQGLTTDTQYF. CDR3 nucleotides: TGTGCCAGCAGCGACCAGGGACTCACCACAGATACGCAGTATTTT.

The rearrangement joins TRBV7-8 to TRBJ2-5, with 7 bases matching TRBD1. CDR3 length: 13 amino acids. CDR1 is SGHVS, CDR2 FQNEAQ, per germline. The junction had 4 bases not matched to a gene; V was cut back by 4 bases and J by 5 bases. CDR3 amino acids: CASSWVGGETQYF. The CDR3 coding sequence is TGTGCCAGCAGCTGGGTAGGGGGCGAGACCCAGTACTTC.

This chain uses TRBV28 with TRBJ2-1, with 12 bases identical to TRBD2. The CDR3 runs to 15 residues. The germline CDR1 and CDR2 sequences are MDHEN and SYDVKM. J lost 7 bases, V lost 5 bases, and 6 bases had no gene match. The CDR3 is CASSGGLAGRNEQFF. DNA of the CDR3: TGTGCCAGCAGTGGGGGACTAGCGGGTAGGAATGAGCAGTTCTTC.

There are a few counts of this clone. The chain links TRBV12-3 or TRBV12-4 to TRBJ1-2; D not resolved. There are 13 residues in the CDR3. V shed 5 bases and J shed 4 bases, with 11 bases lying between them. Here the CDR3 reads CASSLPPGYGYTF. In nucleotides, the CDR3 is TGTGCCAGCAGTCTCCCGCCGGGCTATGGCTACACCTTC.

The chain is built from TRBV2 and TRBJ2-1; 7 positions match TRBD1. The V gene's germline CDR1 is SNHLY and CDR2 FYNNEI. The CDR3 length is 15 residues. The J segment lost 0 bases and the V segment lost 7 bases, leaving 6 bases of the junction unmatched. The CDR3 nucleotides are TGTGCCAGCACCGTTGGGGACAGCTCCTACAATGAGCAGTTCTTC. Encoded protein: CASTVGDSSYNEQFF.

V gene TRBV6-6 combines with J gene TRBJ2-3, with a possible D match to TRBD1 (5 bases). This CDR3 has 13 amino acids. V was trimmed by 6 bases and J by 5 bases, leaving 12 bases between them. Germline loops: CDR1 MNHNY, CDR2 SVGAGI (reference sequence). CDR3 protein: CASSAGLVDTQYF. In DNA, the CDR3 is TGTGCCAGCAGCGCAGGGTTGGTAGATACGCAGTATTTT.

This clone was recorded a few times. V usage is TRBV5-1 and J usage is TRBJ1-5; D gene uncertain. CDR3 size: 15 residues. Trimming removed 0 bases from V and 0 bases from J, with 7 bases in between. Germline V gives CDR1 SGHRS, CDR2 YFSETQ. CDR3 protein: CASSLDGYSNQPQHF. The CDR3 region has the DNA TGCGCCAGCAGCTTGGACGGTTATAGCAATCAGCCCCAGCATTTT.